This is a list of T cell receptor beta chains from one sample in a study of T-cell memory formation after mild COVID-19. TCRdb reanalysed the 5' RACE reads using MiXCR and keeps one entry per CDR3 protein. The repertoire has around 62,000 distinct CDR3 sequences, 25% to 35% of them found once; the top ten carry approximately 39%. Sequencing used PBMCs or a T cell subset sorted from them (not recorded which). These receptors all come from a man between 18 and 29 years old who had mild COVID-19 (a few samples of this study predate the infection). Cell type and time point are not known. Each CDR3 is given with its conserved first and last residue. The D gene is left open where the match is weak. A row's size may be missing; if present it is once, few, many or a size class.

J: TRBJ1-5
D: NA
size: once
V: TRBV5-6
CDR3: CASSLQWRSNQPQHF
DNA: TGTGCCAGCAGCCTCCAGTGGAGGAGCAATCAGCCCCAGCATTTT

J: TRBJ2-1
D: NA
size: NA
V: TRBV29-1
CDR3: CSVVGGDSRNEQFF
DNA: TGCAGCGTTGTGGGGGGGGACAGTCGAAATGAGCAGTTCTTC

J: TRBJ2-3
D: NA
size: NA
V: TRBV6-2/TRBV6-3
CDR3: CASRASAPMDTQYF
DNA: TGTGCCAGCAGGGCGTCAGCGCCAATGGATACGCAGTATTTT

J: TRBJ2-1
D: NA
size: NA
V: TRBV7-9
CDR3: CASSPIANEQFF
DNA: TGTGCCAGCAGCCCAATAGCTAATGAGCAGTTCTTC

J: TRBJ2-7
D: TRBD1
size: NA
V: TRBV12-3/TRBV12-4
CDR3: CASSTTGYEQYF
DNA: TGTGCCAGCAGTACGACAGGGTACGAGCAGTACTTC

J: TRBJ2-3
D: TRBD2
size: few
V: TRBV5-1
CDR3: CASSRSSSGGTDTQYF
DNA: TGCGCCAGCAGCCGCAGCAGTAGCGGGGGCACAGATACGCAGTATTTT

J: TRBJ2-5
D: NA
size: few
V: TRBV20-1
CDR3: CSASLTGQQETQYF
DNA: TGCAGTGCTAGTTTAACAGGGCAACAAGAGACCCAGTACTTC

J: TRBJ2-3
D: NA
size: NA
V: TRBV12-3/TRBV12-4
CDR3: CAIQVAVTDTQYF
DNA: TGTGCCATACAGGTGGCCGTCACAGATACGCAGTATTTT

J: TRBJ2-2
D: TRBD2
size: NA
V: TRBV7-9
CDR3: CASSSSGGPLSANTGELFF
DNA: TGTGCCAGCAGCTCCAGCGGGGGACCACTGAGCGCGAACACCGGGGAGCTGTTTTTT

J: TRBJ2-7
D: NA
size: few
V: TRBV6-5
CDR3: CASSYSSSYEQYF
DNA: TGTGCCAGCAGTTACTCAAGCTCCTACGAGCAGTACTTC

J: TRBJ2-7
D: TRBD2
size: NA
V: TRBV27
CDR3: CASSRLGGGTTYEQYF
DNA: TGTGCCAGCAGTCGGCTTGGCGGGGGGACTACCTACGAGCAGTACTTC

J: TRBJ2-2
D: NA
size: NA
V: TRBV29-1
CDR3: CSVGTTGELFF
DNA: TGCAGCGTTGGTACTACCGGGGAGCTGTTTTTT

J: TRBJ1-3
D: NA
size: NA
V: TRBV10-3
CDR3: CAIRRDGGSGNTIYF
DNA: TGTGCCATCAGACGGGACGGCGGCTCTGGAAACACCATATATTTT

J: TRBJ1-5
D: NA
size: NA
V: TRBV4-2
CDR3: CASSQDPPRDSNQPQHF
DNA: TGTGCCAGCAGCCAAGATCCACCCAGGGATAGCAATCAGCCCCAGCATTTT

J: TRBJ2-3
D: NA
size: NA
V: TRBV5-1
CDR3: CASSPGDGTDTQYF
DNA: TGCGCCAGCAGCCCAGGGGATGGCACAGATACGCAGTATTTT

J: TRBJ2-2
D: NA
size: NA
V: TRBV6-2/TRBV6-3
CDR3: CASLRLRNTGELFF
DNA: TGTGCCAGCCTTCGTTTGAGAAACACCGGGGAGCTGTTTTTT

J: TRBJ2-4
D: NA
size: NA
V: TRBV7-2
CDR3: CASSFPVGPEALAKNIQYF
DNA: TGTGCCAGCAGTTTCCCCGTGGGCCCCGAGGCTTTAGCCAAAAACATTCAGTACTTC

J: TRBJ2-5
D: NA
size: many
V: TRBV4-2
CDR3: CASSQEGKETQYF
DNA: TGTGCCAGCAGCCAAGAGGGGAAAGAGACCCAGTACTTC

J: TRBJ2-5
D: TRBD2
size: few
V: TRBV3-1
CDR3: CASSQISRGGETQYF
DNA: TGTGCCAGCAGCCAAATCTCGCGGGGGGGAGAGACCCAGTACTTC

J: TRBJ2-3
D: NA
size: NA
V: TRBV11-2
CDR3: CASSLGPLGVGADTQYF
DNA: TGTGCCAGCAGCTTAGGGCCTTTAGGGGTAGGGGCAGATACGCAGTATTTT

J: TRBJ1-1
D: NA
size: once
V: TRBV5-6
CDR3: CASSAQTVRRGNTEAFF
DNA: TGTGCCAGCAGCGCCCAGACAGTTAGGAGGGGGAACACTGAAGCTTTCTTT

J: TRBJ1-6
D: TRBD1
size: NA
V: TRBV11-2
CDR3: CASSMTGRSYNSPLHF
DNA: TGTGCCAGCAGCATGACAGGGAGGTCCTATAATTCACCCCTCCACTTT

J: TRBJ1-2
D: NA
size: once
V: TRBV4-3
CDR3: CASSRGNNYGYTF
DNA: TGCGCCAGCAGCCGTGGGAATAACTATGGCTACACCTTC

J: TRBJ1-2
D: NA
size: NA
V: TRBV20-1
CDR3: CSARGQRGYTF
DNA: TGCAGTGCTCGGGGGCAAAGAGGCTACACCTTC

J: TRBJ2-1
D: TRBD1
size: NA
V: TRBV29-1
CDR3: CSVTPTGVHNEQFF
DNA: TGCAGCGTTACCCCGACAGGGGTGCACAATGAGCAGTTCTTC

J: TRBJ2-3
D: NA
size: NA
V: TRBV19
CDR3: CASSTSTDTQYF
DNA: TGTGCCAGTAGTACCTCAACAGATACGCAGTATTTT

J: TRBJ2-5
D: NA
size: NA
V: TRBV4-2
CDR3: CASSRAVQETQYF
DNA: TGTGCCAGCAGCCGAGCGGTACAAGAGACCCAGTACTTC

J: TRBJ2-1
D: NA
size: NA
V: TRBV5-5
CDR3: CASSFPGAEDEQFF
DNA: TGTGCCAGCAGCTTCCCCGGGGCCGAGGATGAGCAGTTCTTC

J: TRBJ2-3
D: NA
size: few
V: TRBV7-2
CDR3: CASSLAGHGTDTQYF
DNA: TGTGCCAGCAGCTTAGCGGGGCACGGCACAGATACGCAGTATTTT

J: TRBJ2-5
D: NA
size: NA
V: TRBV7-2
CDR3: CASSSPHVEETQYF
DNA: TGTGCCAGCAGCTCCCCGCACGTCGAAGAGACCCAGTACTTC

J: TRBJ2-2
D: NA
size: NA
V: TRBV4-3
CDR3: CASSQDIGETGELFF
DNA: TGCGCCAGCAGCCAAGATATCGGGGAGACCGGGGAGCTGTTTTTT

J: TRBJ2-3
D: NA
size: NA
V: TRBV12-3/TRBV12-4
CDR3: CASSSTRRGPAGPDTQYF
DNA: TGTGCCAGCAGTTCCACCCGCCGGGGGCCAGCAGGCCCAGATACGCAGTATTTT

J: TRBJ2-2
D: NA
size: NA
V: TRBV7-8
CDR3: CASSLIGGRSGELFF
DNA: TGTGCCAGCAGCTTAATTGGGGGGAGATCCGGGGAGCTGTTTTTT

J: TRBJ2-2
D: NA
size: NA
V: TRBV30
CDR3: CAWKQGASNTGELFF
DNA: TGTGCCTGGAAGCAGGGTGCCTCGAACACCGGGGAGCTGTTTTTT

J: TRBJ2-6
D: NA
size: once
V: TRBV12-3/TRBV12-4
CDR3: CASSFHGTTATGANVLTF
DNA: TGTGCCAGCAGTTTTCACGGCACTACAGCCACTGGGGCCAACGTCCTGACTTTC

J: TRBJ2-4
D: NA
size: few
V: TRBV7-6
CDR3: CASSLAWGPKNIQYF
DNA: TGTGCCAGCAGCTTAGCGTGGGGGCCCAAAAACATTCAGTACTTC

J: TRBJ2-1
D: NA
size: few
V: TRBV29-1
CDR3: CSGLVLNEQFF
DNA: TGCAGCGGACTAGTACTCAATGAGCAGTTCTTC

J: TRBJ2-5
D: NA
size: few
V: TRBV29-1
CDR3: CSVVTSQETQYF
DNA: TGCAGCGTTGTAACTAGTCAAGAGACCCAGTACTTC

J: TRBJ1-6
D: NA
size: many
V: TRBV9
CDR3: CASSVAYRETSPLHF
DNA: TGTGCCAGCAGCGTAGCGTACAGGGAGACTTCACCCCTCCACTTT

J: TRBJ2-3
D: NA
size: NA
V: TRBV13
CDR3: CASSFSLARMSDTQYF
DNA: TGTGCCAGCAGCTTTAGCCTAGCAAGGATGTCAGATACGCAGTATTTT

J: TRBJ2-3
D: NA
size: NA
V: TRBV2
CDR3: CASSETGGADTDTQYF
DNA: TGTGCCAGCAGTGAAACTGGGGGGGCGGACACAGATACGCAGTATTTT

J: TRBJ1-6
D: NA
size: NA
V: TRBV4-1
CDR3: CASGSYNSPLHF
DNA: TGCGCCAGCGGAAGTTATAATTCACCCCTCCACTTT

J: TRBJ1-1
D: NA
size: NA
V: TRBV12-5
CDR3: CASSAGVGTTEAFF
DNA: TGTGCTAGTTCGGCAGGGGTCGGGACCACTGAAGCTTTCTTT

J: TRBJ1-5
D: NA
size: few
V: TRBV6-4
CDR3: CASSDSYSNQPQHF
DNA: TGTGCCAGCAGTGACAGCTATAGCAATCAGCCCCAGCATTTT

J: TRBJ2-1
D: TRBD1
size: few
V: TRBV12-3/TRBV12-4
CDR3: CASSQTGDNEQFF
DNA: TGTGCCAGCAGTCAAACAGGGGACAATGAGCAGTTCTTC

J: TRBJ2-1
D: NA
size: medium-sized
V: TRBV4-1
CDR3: CASSQDGNNEQFF
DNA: TGCGCCAGCAGCCAAGATGGGAACAATGAGCAGTTCTTC